Following are 30 T cell receptor beta chains from one sample sequenced in a study of shared clonotypes between healthy human individuals. The method was immunoSEQ multiplex PCR; TCRdb's version includes in-frame clones alone and lacks a portion of them. The sample holds about 2.4 million clones, around nine tenths seen once. The sequencing input was naive CD4+ T cells sorted from blood. The sample's subset: CD45RA+ positively selected. The receptors come from a man between 18 and 29 years old in good health.

The CDR3 DNA is TGTGCCATCAGTGATCAGGGAGAAAAACTGTTTTTT. Protein product: CAISDQGEKLFF. The chain is built from TRBV10-3 and TRBJ1-4; a possible D gene is TRBD1 (5 bases). Between the trimmed V and J ends, which lost 3 bases and 8 bases, there was a span of 7 bases. CDR3 length equals 12 residues. Germline loops: CDR1 ENHRY, CDR2 SYGVKD.

V gene TRBV30 combines with J gene TRBJ2-7, with 8 bases identical to TRBD1. The V gene's germline CDR1 is GTSNPN and CDR2 SVGIG (reference sequence). CDR3 length equals 11 residues. V lost 8 bases and J lost 7; bases outside the gene matches: 7. The CDR3 region has the DNA TGTGCCGGGTCAGGGGGCGCGGAGCAGTACTTC. Residues: CAGSGGAEQYF.

The gene calls are TRBV7-9 and TRBJ2-1, with TRBD1 identical over 11 bases. Germline V lookup: CDR1 SEHNR, CDR2 FQNEAQ (reference sequence). The CDR3 covers 15 residues. J was trimmed by 9 bases and V by 4 bases; bases with no gene match: 8. CDR3 nucleotide sequence: TGTGCCAGCAGCTCCGGACAGGGGGCGACGGGTGAGCAGTTCTTC. Its translation is CASSSGQGATGEQFF.

The gene calls are TRBV19 and TRBJ2-5; TRBD1 or TRBD2 may be the D gene (5 bases each). The V end lost 6 bases, the J end lost 4 bases, and 21 bases lay between the germline ends. Germline V gene data show CDR1 as LNHDA and CDR2 as SQIVND (reference sequence). The CDR3 has 16 amino acids. CDR3 sequence: CASSRGTVGGGETQYF. The CDR3 nucleotides read TGTGCCAGTAGCCGAGGGACGGTTGGTGGGGGAGAGACCCAGTACTTC.

A remark on this clone: At the DNA level, this CDR3 is encoded by other sequences in the same sample as well. The chain carries TRBV18 and TRBJ2-7; TRBD2 agrees at 8 bases. Germline assignment: CDR1 KGHSH and CDR2 LQKENI. Trimming cost V 0 bases and J 3 bases; bases outside gene matches: 1. The CDR3 has 14 residues. CDR3 in amino acids: CASSPPSGIYEQYF. In DNA, the CDR3 is TGTGCCAGCTCACCACCTAGCGGGATCTACGAGCAGTACTTC.

This clone was found once. The chain combines TRBV27 with TRBJ1-5; tentative D call: TRBD1 (5 bases). The germline V and J ends were trimmed by 5 bases and 2 bases, with 19 bases remaining between them. The CDR3 consists of 17 residues. CDR1 and CDR2 from the germline V gene are MNHEY and SMNVEV (reference sequence). The CDR3: CASSKNAGTGGNQPQHF. The CDR3, as DNA: TGTGCCAGCAGTAAGAACGCAGGGACGGGGGGCAATCAGCCCCAGCATTTT.

V gene TRBV10-3 combines with J gene TRBJ2-7; 8 bases line up with TRBD1. The CDR3 loop spans 14 amino acids. From germline, CDR1 is ENHRY and CDR2 SYGVKD. V shed 2 bases, J shed 7 bases, and the junction held 7 bases outside the gene matches. In DNA form, the CDR3 reads TGTGCCATCAGTGAGCGGCAGGGGGCGCGGGAGCAGTACTTC. Protein sequence: CAISERQGAREQYF.

V usage is TRBV7-2 and J usage is TRBJ1-6; D not certain. Trimming left V 1 base short and J 7 bases short, with 11 bases between. CDR1 and CDR2 from the germline V gene are SGHTA and FQGNSA. The CDR3 covers 15 residues. CDR3 DNA: TGTGCCAGCAGCTTAGGGTCCTTCTCCAATTCACCCCTCCACTTT. Protein: CASSLGSFSNSPLHF. The complete variable domain, with remaining parts taken from reference TRBV7-2 and TRBJ1-6, reads GAGVSQSPSNKVTEKGKDVELRCDPISGHTALYWYRQSLGQGLEFLIYFQGNSAPDKSGLPSDRFSAERTGGSVSTLTIQRTQQEDSAVYLCASSLGSFSNSPLHFGNGTRLTVT.

The chain employs TRBV4-3 and TRBJ1-6, with TRBD1 as a possible D gene (6 bases). Deletions cut 1 base from V and 10 bases from J, with 17 bases between. The germline V gene encodes CDR1 LGHNA and CDR2 YSLEER. The CDR3 contains 16 residues. The CDR3 reads CASSQAGRGLGSPLHF. For the CDR3, the DNA is TGCGCCAGCAGCCAAGCGGGCAGGGGCCTCGGATCACCCCTCCACTTT.

The genes are TRBV9 and TRBJ2-5, with 8 nucleotides matching TRBD1. V lost 3 bases to trimming and J lost 5 bases; unmatched junction nucleotides: 3. Per germline, CDR1 SGDLS and CDR2 YYNGEE. The CDR3 sequence is 13 residues long. The CDR3 DNA reads TGTGCCAGCAGCGCAGACAGGGGTGAGACCCAGTACTTC. The encoded protein is CASSADRGETQYF.

The V gene is TRBV6-1, the J gene TRBJ2-3, with a tentative D call TRBD1 (5 bases). Trimming removed 8 bases from V and 2 bases from J, with 11 bases in between. There are 13 residues in the CDR3. CDR1 and CDR2 from the germline V gene are MNHNS and SASEGT. The CDR3 bases are TGTGCCAGCCAGGCAGGGAACACAGATACGCAGTATTTT. As protein: CASQAGNTDTQYF.

This clone occurred once. The chain is built from TRBV7-2 and TRBJ2-7; D perhaps matches TRBD2 (5 bases). The germline gives CDR1 SGHTA, CDR2 FQGNSA. The CDR3 has 14 residues. V dropped 1 base and J dropped 5 bases, with 12 bases sitting between them. The CDR3 loop is CASSLVYGNHEQYF. The CDR3 coding sequence is TGTGCCAGCAGCTTAGTCTACGGGAACCACGAGCAGTACTTC.

The CDR3 region has the DNA TGTGCCAGCAGCTTACAGGGAGCTCTCACTGAAGCTTTCTTT. Translated, it gives CASSLQGALTEAFF. This chain uses TRBV2 with TRBJ1-1, with a tentative D call TRBD1 (6 bases). CDR3 length: 14 amino acids. The germline V gene has CDR1 SNHLY and CDR2 FYNNEI. V was shortened by 6 bases and J by 4 bases, with 15 bases between the two germline ends.

The genes are TRBV28 and TRBJ2-1; D not resolved. CDR1 and CDR2 from the germline V gene are MDHEN and SYDVKM. CDR3 length: 16 residues. V was trimmed by 1 base and J by 1 base, leaving 11 bases between them. CDR3 loop: CASSLSPGWSYNEQFF. The CDR3 DNA reads TGTGCCAGCAGTTTATCCCCCGGTTGGTCCTACAATGAGCAGTTCTTC.

This clone was counted between two and nine times. The J gene is TRBJ2-2, the V gene TRBV10-1; 8 bases align to TRBD1. After removal of 4 bases from V and 13 bases from J, the junction contained 11 bases not matched to a gene. In germline, CDR1 is WNHNN, CDR2 SYGVQD (reference sequence). The length of the CDR3 is 14 residues. CDR3 sequence reads: CASSGYGGQGVLFF. DNA of the CDR3: TGCGCCAGCAGTGGTTACGGCGGACAGGGTGTGCTGTTTTTT.

The J gene is TRBJ1-1, the V gene TRBV18, with D possibly matching TRBD1 (6 bases). The CDR3 totals 15 residues. The V gene's germline CDR1 is KGHSH and CDR2 LQKENI. The germline V and J ends were trimmed by 3 bases and 3 bases, with 14 bases remaining between them. CDR3 sequence (DNA): TGTGCCAGCTCACCGGCGGGGGGCGCGTACACTGAAGCTTTCTTT. Amino acids: CASSPAGGAYTEAFF.

In its sample, this clone was seen a few times. At one of its ends the junction is not consistent with the germline gene, which may arise from a read error. The V gene is TRBV7-9, the J gene TRBJ1-1, with 10 nucleotides matching TRBD1. Germline assignment: CDR1 SEHNR and CDR2 FQNEAQ (reference sequence). The CDR3 is 14 amino acids. The CDR3 reads CASSMGQGNPEAFF. In DNA, the CDR3 is TGTGCCAGCAGCATGGGACAGGGGAACCCTGAAGCTTTCTTT.

This clone was recorded once. This chain uses TRBV7-8 with TRBJ2-3, with 9 bases matching TRBD1. The J segment lost 4 bases and the V segment lost 8 bases, leaving 4 bases of the junction unmatched. The CDR3 runs 13 residues. Germline CDR1 and CDR2: SGHVS and FQNEAQ. The CDR3, as DNA: TGTGCCAGCCTGGGACAGGGCCCAGATACGCAGTATTTT. Translating gives CASLGQGPDTQYF.

This chain connects TRBV5-5 to TRBJ1-1, with TRBD1 identical over 7 bases. CDR3 length equals 16 residues. The junction had 14 bases not matched to a gene; V was cut back by 0 bases and J by 9 bases. Germline assignment: CDR1 SGHKS and CDR2 YYEKEE (reference sequence). The CDR3 protein is CASSLGRQGQAAKAFF. The CDR3 DNA is TGTGCCAGCAGCTTGGGCAGACAAGGACAGGCGGCGAAAGCTTTCTTT.

This sequence joins TRBV11-2 and TRBJ2-7; TRBD1 matches 9 bases. The CDR3 loop spans 15 amino acids. V dropped 1 base and J dropped 3; count of bases not matched to a gene: 4. Germline V gene sequence: CDR1 SGHAT, CDR2 FQNNGV. This CDR3 is CASSLGRDRVYEQYF. DNA for the CDR3: TGTGCCAGCAGCTTAGGCCGGGACAGGGTCTACGAGCAGTACTTC.

Concerning this clone itself: This sample also contains other DNA sequences that code for the same CDR3. This chain joins TRBV2 and TRBJ1-2; D uncertain. The CDR3 loop spans 12 amino acids. Germline V gene data show CDR1 as SNHLY and CDR2 as FYNNEI. With 4 bases removed from V and 4 bases from J, the gap between germline ends came to 7 bases. The CDR3 region has the DNA TGTGCCAGCAGTGTGGGAGTCTATGGCTACACCTTC. It encodes CASSVGVYGYTF.

This chain joins TRBV5-1 and TRBJ1-3; TRBD1 aligns across 12 bases. The CDR3 runs to 18 residues. The germline V gene has CDR1 SGHRS and CDR2 YFSETQ. The V and J ends lost 2 bases and 3 bases, in that order; junction bases with no gene match: 9. The CDR3 is CASSLQPGQGAYGNTIYF. The CDR3 nucleotides are TGCGCCAGCAGCTTACAACCGGGACAGGGGGCTTATGGAAACACCATATATTTT.

V is TRBV10-3 and J is TRBJ2-3; 7 bases are a match to TRBD1. The CDR3 runs 15 residues. Germline-derived CDR1 and CDR2 are ENHRY and SYGVKD. The J segment lost 0 bases and the V segment lost 3 bases, leaving 3 bases of the junction unmatched. CDR3 region: CAISDGTASTDTQYF. CDR3 in DNA: TGTGCCATCAGTGATGGGACAGCTAGCACAGATACGCAGTATTTT.

This rearrangement joins TRBV19 to TRBJ1-2, with 8 bases matching TRBD1. There are 15 residues in the CDR3. CDR1 and CDR2 from the germline V gene are LNHDA and SQIVND (reference sequence). V lost 3 bases, J lost 6 bases, and 9 bases stayed unmatched. The CDR3 bases are TGTGCCAGTAGTATGGCCAGGGGGCAAGGGAATGGCTACACCTTC. This gives the protein CASSMARGQGNGYTF.

This sequence joins TRBV7-9 and TRBJ2-7; D perhaps matches TRBD2 (6 bases). Trimming cost V 5 bases and J 6 bases, with 14 bases left between them. The germline gives CDR1 SEHNR, CDR2 FQNEAQ (reference sequence). The CDR3 covers 13 residues. The CDR3 nucleotides are TGTGCCAGCAGCCGGGAGAGGACGTTCGAGCAGTACTTC. Translating gives CASSRERTFEQYF.

The rearrangement links TRBV4-1 to TRBJ2-1, with a weak D call TRBD1 (7 bases). Germline V lookup: CDR1 MGHRA, CDR2 YSYEKL. The CDR3 is 16 amino acids. Trimming cost V 1 base and J 4 bases, with 14 bases left between them. The CDR3 spells CASSQGSAGQYNEQFF. For the CDR3, the DNA is TGCGCCAGCAGCCAAGGTTCCGCGGGACAGTACAATGAGCAGTTCTTC.

The rearrangement joins TRBV12-1 to TRBJ1-2; the D segment call TRBD1 is taken from the table without a DNA check. TRBV12-1 is recorded as a pseudogene. CDR3 size: 16 residues. Here the CDR3 reads CASSFSSGQPNYGYTF. CDR3 DNA sequence: TGTGCCAGCAGCTTTAGCTCCGGACAGCCTAACTATGGCTACACCTTC.

CDR3 residues: CASSVGQGAPYEQYF. CDR3 DNA sequence: TGTGCCAGCAGCGTCGGACAGGGGGCTCCCTACGAGCAGTACTTC. The V call is TRBV9, the J call TRBJ2-7, with 11 bases fitting TRBD1. The CDR3 consists of 15 residues. V trimming: 2 bases; J trimming: 2 bases; junction bases outside the gene matches: 3. CDR1 and CDR2 (germline): SGDLS, YYNGEE.

This clone turned up a few times. The gene calls are TRBV30 and TRBJ1-4; possible D gene TRBD1, 5 bases. Trimming shortened V by 7 bases and J by 8 bases, and 17 bases separated the two germline ends. Germline assignment: CDR1 GTSNPN and CDR2 SVGIG (reference sequence). This CDR3 region has 13 residues. CDR3 in amino acids: CALDGGRREKLFF. The DNA for the CDR3 is TGTGCCTTGGACGGGGGGAGGAGAGAAAAACTGTTTTTT.

The chain links TRBV6-5 to TRBJ1-1; possibly TRBD1 for D (5 bases). Trimming cost V 4 bases and J 1 base, with 7 bases left between them. The CDR3 loop spans 13 amino acids. CDR1 is MNHEY and CDR2 is SVGAGI in the germline V gene. The CDR3 sequence is CASSWRGNTEAFF. The CDR3, as DNA: TGTGCCAGCAGTTGGAGGGGGAACACTGAAGCTTTCTTT.